These 27 T cell receptor beta chains came from one sample sequenced in a study of blood T cells in healthy people across ages. A J-beta primer mix and a sample-barcoded 5' primer were used in a second PCR of roughly 6 to 11 cycles. TCRdb redid the calling of the 5' RACE reads with MiXCR, one entry per CDR3 protein. The sample records approximately 350,000 distinct CDR3 sequences, approximately 51% being singletons. Input material: blood. The origin of the receptors is a man between 60 and 70 years old in good health.

This clonotype was counted between two and nine times. CDR3 amino acids: CASIGSGAYNEQFF. As DNA, the CDR3 is TGTGCCAGCATAGGATCAGGTGCCTACAATGAGCAGTTCTTC. V gene TRBV2 combines with J gene TRBJ2-1; D remains ambiguous. CDR1 and CDR2 from the germline V gene are SNHLY and FYNNEI. The CDR3 is 14 amino acids. The V gene lost 7 bases and the J gene lost 2 bases, with 12 bases spanning the gap.

Regarding this clonotype: This sequence may be a read error, since a much larger clone differs from it by one base. The genes are TRBV6-5 and TRBJ1-2, with D possibly matching TRBD1 (5 bases). The V gene's germline CDR1 is MNHEY and CDR2 SVGAGI. CDR3 size: 13 residues. The CDR3 region has the DNA TGTGCCAGCAGACAACAGGATTACAGTGGCTACATCTTC. It specifies CASRQQDYSGYIF.

This clonotype appeared a few times. The J gene is TRBJ2-3, the V gene TRBV21-1; the DNA was not used to check the table's D call, TRBD1. TRBV21-1 is noted as a pseudogene. This CDR3 is built from 16 residues. This CDR3 reads CASSKETGLLTDTQYF. The DNA for the CDR3 is TGTGCCAGCAGCAAGGAAACCGGGTTGCTCACAGATACGCAGTATTTT.

This clonotype was detected a few times. The gene calls are TRBV12-3 or TRBV12-4 and TRBJ2-7, with a possible D match to TRBD1 (5 bases). CDR3 length: 13 residues. The ends were cut back, 1 base at V and 9 bases at J, with 13 bases in the middle. CDR3 in DNA: TGTGCCAGCAGTTTAGGTCGAGACAGCCCGCAGTACTTC. Translation gives CASSLGRDSPQYF.

This clonotype occurred a few times. The rearrangement links TRBV12-3 or TRBV12-4 to TRBJ1-2; 7 bases are shared with TRBD1. Trimming cost V 6 bases and J 2 bases; bases outside gene matches: 6. This CDR3 region has 14 residues. CDR3 protein: CASRRDRVNYGYTF. The CDR3 DNA is TGTGCCAGCAGGAGAGACAGGGTCAACTATGGCTACACCTTC.

The V and J genes are TRBV12-3 or TRBV12-4 and TRBJ2-3; D remains unclear. With 0 bases removed from V and 4 bases from J, the gap between germline ends came to 8 bases. The CDR3 is 14 residues long. The CDR3 nucleotides are TGTGCCAGCAGTTTAGCGGGAATCTCAGATACGCAGTATTTT. It specifies CASSLAGISDTQYF.

The genes are TRBV6-2 or TRBV6-3 and TRBJ2-1; 8 bases align to TRBD2. This CDR3 is built from 14 residues. The ends lost 8 bases at V and 3 bases at J; junction bases unmatched: 6. Germline V gene lookup returns CDR1 MNHEY and CDR2 SVGEGT. The CDR3 region has the DNA TGTGCCAGCCGGACTAGCTCCAACTACAATGAGCAGTTCTTC. It codes for CASRTSSNYNEQFF.

V usage is TRBV20-1 and J usage is TRBJ2-1; D is tentatively TRBD1 or TRBD2 (5 bases each). Germline assignment: CDR1 DFQATT and CDR2 SNEGSKA (reference sequence). V shed 4 bases and J shed 4 bases, with 14 bases lying between them. The CDR3 has 14 amino acids. The CDR3 protein is CSATRDPLYNEQFF. CDR3 sequence (DNA): TGCAGTGCTACACGGGACCCCCTATACAATGAGCAGTTCTTC.

This clonotype occurred many times. The CDR3, as DNA: TGTGCCTGGAGGGGTGATTGGACCGGGGAGCTGTTTTTT. This gives the protein CAWRGDWTGELFF. V and J are TRBV30 and TRBJ2-2; D unclear. This CDR3 has 13 amino acids. Per the germline V gene, CDR1 is GTSNPN and CDR2 is SVGIG (reference sequence). V was pared by 3 bases and J by 5 bases, with 10 bases between.

The chain links TRBV3-1 to TRBJ1-2, with D unclear. There are 12 residues in the CDR3. Germline V gene data show CDR1 as LGHDT and CDR2 as YNNKEL (reference sequence). Trimming shortened V by 4 bases and J by 5 bases, and 8 bases separated the two germline ends. Here the CDR3 DNA reads TGTGCCAGCAGCCTAAGGCGTTATGGCTACACCTTC. Translated: CASSLRRYGYTF.

The rearrangement joins TRBV15 to TRBJ2-1; D possibly corresponds to TRBD1 (6 bases). The CDR3 length is 14 residues. The germline gives CDR1 LNHNV, CDR2 YYDKDF (reference sequence). V was trimmed by 3 bases and J by 8 bases, leaving 14 bases between them. Here the CDR3 reads CATSREQGIDEQFF. CDR3 nucleotides: TGTGCCACCAGCAGGGAACAGGGTATCGATGAGCAGTTCTTC.

V and J are TRBV11-2 and TRBJ2-5, with TRBD1 identical over 9 bases. The CDR3 contains 15 residues. Germline trimming cut 5 bases from V and 11 bases from J; bases unmatched to any gene: 15. Germline values: CDR1 SGHAT, CDR2 FQNNGV. This CDR3 reads CASSGRDRVMDEQYF. DNA of the CDR3: TGTGCCAGCAGCGGCCGGGACAGGGTCATGGATGAGCAGTACTTC.

This clonotype was picked up a small number of times. This chain connects TRBV3-1 to TRBJ2-3, with D hard to call. V lost 0 bases and J lost 2, with 18 bases in between. Germline CDR1 LGHDT, CDR2 YNNKEL (reference sequence). The CDR3 length is 18 residues. The CDR3 loop is CASSQDPPRQSLTDTQYF. The CDR3 nucleotides read TGTGCCAGCAGCCAAGATCCTCCCCGTCAGTCCCTCACAGATACGCAGTATTTT.

The genes are TRBV6-2 or TRBV6-3 and TRBJ2-7; 9 nucleotides agree with TRBD2. The assigned J gene may be wrong: the sequence end matches TRBJ2-5 better. The germline CDR1 and CDR2 sequences are MNHEY and SVGEGT. CDR3 size: 16 residues. The CDR3 sequence: CASSTLLIAGEGTQYF. The CDR3 nucleotides read TGTGCCAGCAGTACCCTTTTGATAGCGGGGGAAGGGACCCAGTACTTC.

The J gene is TRBJ2-7, the V gene TRBV29-1; no reliable D call. The CDR3 consists of 12 residues. The germline V and J ends were trimmed by 5 bases and 0 bases, with 8 bases remaining between them. Germline V lookup: CDR1 SQVTM, CDR2 ANQGSEA. Written as DNA, the CDR3 is TGCAGCGTTCAACCTTCCTCCTACGAGCAGTACTTC. It is translated as CSVQPSSYEQYF.

The chain carries TRBV27 and TRBJ2-3; D is possibly TRBD2 (7 bases). This CDR3 has 15 amino acids. The V end lost 6 bases, the J end lost 4 bases, and 17 bases lay between the germline ends. Looked up from germline, CDR1 is MNHEY and CDR2 is SMNVEV (reference sequence). The CDR3: CASRGGGRVSDTQYF. The CDR3 DNA sequence: TGTGCCAGCAGGGGAGGGGGAAGGGTATCAGATACGCAGTATTTT.

The table lists this clonotype with a few counts. The chain uses TRBV20-1 and TRBJ2-3; TRBD2 agrees at 7 bases. The ends lost 3 bases at V and 0 bases at J; junction bases unmatched: 9. There are 16 residues in the CDR3. Germline CDR1 and CDR2: DFQATT and SNEGSKA (reference sequence). The CDR3 nucleotides read TGCAGTGCTAGTCGGGCTAGCGGAGGTAGCACAGATACGCAGTATTTT. It codes for CSASRASGGSTDTQYF.

CDR3 protein: CASSHQLAGTSYNEQYF. Written as DNA, the CDR3 is TGCGCCAGCAGCCACCAACTAGCGGGGACATCCTACAATGAGCAGTACTTC. The chain carries TRBV4-3 and TRBJ2-1; 10 bases map to TRBD2. The J call could be wrong; TRBJ2-7 is a better fit for the DNA end. Germline assignment: CDR1 LGHNA and CDR2 YSLEER. The CDR3 loop spans 17 amino acids.

This clonotype was seen a few times. The chain has TRBV5-1 and TRBJ2-1; a weak D match, TRBD2 (7 bases). The germline V gene has CDR1 SGHRS and CDR2 YFSETQ. V was trimmed by 4 bases and J by 3 bases, leaving 23 bases between them. The CDR3 covers 18 residues. Here the CDR3 DNA reads TGCGCCAGCAGCCCGGGGGGACACCTAGGGTGGGTCTACAATGAGCAGTTCTTC. Amino acid sequence: CASSPGGHLGWVYNEQFF.

In its sample, this clonotype was seen a few times. The rearrangement joins TRBV5-1 to TRBJ1-1, with D perhaps matching TRBD1 (5 bases). The CDR3 length is 16 residues. V shed 5 bases and J shed 1 base, with 18 bases lying between them. CDR1 and CDR2 from the germline V gene are SGHRS and YFSETQ. DNA for the CDR3: TGCGCCAGCAGGCCCCCCGGGGCCGTCTCGAACACTGAAGCTTTCTTT. Translated: CASRPPGAVSNTEAFF. Combining the CDR3 with reference TRBV5-1 and TRBJ1-1 gives the whole variable domain KAGVTQTPRYLIKTRGQQVTLSCSPISGHRSVSWYQQTPGQGLQFLFEYFSETQRNKGNFPGRFSGRQFSNSRSEMNVSTLELGDSALYLCASRPPGAVSNTEAFFGQGTRLTVV.

The chain combines TRBV28 with TRBJ2-5, with D uncertain. The CDR3 has 13 residues. V lost 6 bases and J 1 base, leaving 9 bases between the germline ends. CDR1 is MDHEN and CDR2 is SYDVKM in the germline V gene. As DNA, the CDR3 is TGTGCCAGCAGCGGATCAACCCAAGAGACCCAGTACTTC. Amino acid sequence: CASSGSTQETQYF.

This clonotype has at least ten counts. The CDR3 DNA is TGTGCCAGCAGCCAAGGGCGGACTCTCTCCTACGAGCAGTACTTC. This gives the protein CASSQGRTLSYEQYF. The chain recombines TRBV4-2 with TRBJ2-7; possible D gene TRBD2, 5 bases. This CDR3 region has 15 residues. CDR1 is LGHNA, CDR2 YNFKEQ, per germline. Trimming pared 1 base from V and 0 bases from J, leaving 10 bases between.

As regards this clonotype: This may be a read error: a much more frequent sequence differs by one nucleotide. The gene calls are TRBV20-1 and TRBJ2-3, with D possibly matching TRBD2 (6 bases). Between the trimmed V and J ends, which lost 4 bases and 3 bases, there was a span of 17 bases. CDR1 is DFQATT, CDR2 SNEGSKA, per germline (reference sequence). The CDR3 has 15 amino acids. In nucleotides, the CDR3 is TGCAGTGCTAAGCCACTGGGGGGAGTGACAGATACGCAGTATTTT. Encoded protein: CSAKPLGGVTDTQYF.

The chain uses TRBV3-1 and TRBJ1-5; D not certain. CDR1 is LGHDT and CDR2 is YNNKEL in the germline V gene (reference sequence). The CDR3 length is 13 residues. Trimming removed 5 bases from V and 3 bases from J, with 8 bases in between. The CDR3 protein is CASSDTFNQPQHF. In nucleotides, the CDR3 is TGTGCCAGCAGCGACACCTTCAATCAGCCCCAGCATTTT.

This clonotype was recorded a few times. V gene TRBV25-1 combines with J gene TRBJ1-6, with D unresolved. The V gene lost 3 bases and the J gene lost 5 bases, with 5 bases spanning the gap. CDR1 and CDR2 (germline): MGHDK, SYGVNS. This CDR3 region has 13 residues. The chain's CDR3 is CASSELDNSPLHF. Written as DNA, the CDR3 is TGTGCCAGCAGTGAGTTAGATAATTCACCCCTCCACTTT.

There are many counts of this clonotype. The gene calls are TRBV12-3 or TRBV12-4 and TRBJ2-1; 10 nucleotides match TRBD2. This CDR3 spans 18 amino acids. V shed 5 bases, J shed 8 bases, and the junction held 18 bases outside the gene matches. The CDR3, as DNA: TGTGCCAGCAGTCATTTTACCAGCGGGAGGGCCGGGTTGGATGAGCAGTTCTTC. It yields the protein CASSHFTSGRAGLDEQFF.

This clonotype was found once. The rearrangement joins TRBV20-1 to TRBJ2-1; tentative D call: TRBD1 (5 bases). The germline V and J ends were trimmed by 3 bases and 7 bases, with 19 bases remaining between them. The CDR3 runs to 15 residues. Germline CDR1 reads DFQATT; CDR2 reads SNEGSKA (reference sequence). CDR3 sequence: CSASQRQTRLNEQFF. CDR3 coding DNA: TGCAGTGCTAGTCAGAGACAGACCCGACTTAATGAGCAGTTCTTC.